This TCR beta chain was captured by sequencing in a study of glioma-infiltrating T cells after dendritic cell vaccination. The germline V and J ends were trimmed by 2 bases and 5 bases, with 10 bases remaining between them. CDR3 length: 14 amino acids. Germline CDR1 SGHAT, CDR2 FQNNGV. Concerning this clone itself: The antigen is not known.

Up to 2 ug genomic DNA was used for TCRB CDR3 amplification. Sequencing was performed with immunoSEQ multiplex PCR; in TCRdb, only in-frame clones are kept and a portion is missing. This sample has over 80,000 clones, with around nine tenths found just once. Overall study results and limits: Estimated pretreatment TIL content predicted outcome after dendritic cell vaccination. The cohort had few patients with full blood and tumor sets.

PBMC sampling occurred before vaccination, two weeks after the third dose, and at progression. The specimen was blood, collected before dendritic cell vaccination. The rearrangement uses TRBV11-2 and TRBJ2-1; tentatively, D is TRBD1 (5 bases). This receptor was taken from a human donor with glioblastoma. The CDR3 nucleotides read TGTGCCAGCAGCTTATCCCAGGGCAACAATGAGCAGTTCTTC. It translates to CASSLSQGNNEQFF. The entire variable domain, with the rest obtained from reference TRBV11-2 and TRBJ2-1, is as follows: EAGVAQSPRYKIIEKRQSVAFWCNPISGHATLYWYQQILGQGPKLLIQFQNNGVVDDSQLPKDRFSAERLKGVDSTLKIQPAKLEDSAVYLCASSLSQGNNEQFFGPGTRLTVL.